Shown below are 20 T cell receptor beta chains from a single sample sequenced in a study of human versus mouse CDR3 diversity and MHC coevolution. Profiled with immunoSEQ multiplex PCR; TCRdb holds only in-frame clones, not every one. This sample has tens of thousands of clones, with roughly 93% found just once. Sequenced sample: naive CD4+ T cells from blood. Subset denoted: CD45RO-negative CD62L-positive naive CD4 T cells. The receptors were gathered from a person between 25 and 70 years old in good health.

The chain employs TRBV6-1 and TRBJ2-5; 8 bases align to TRBD2. Germline V gene lookup returns CDR1 MNHNS and CDR2 SASEGT. The CDR3 totals 14 residues. The V and J ends lost 10 bases and 4 bases, in that order; junction bases with no gene match: 11. The CDR3: CATSGTRGGETQYF. CDR3 sequence (DNA): TGTGCCACCTCTGGGACCCGGGGGGGAGAGACCCAGTACTTC.

The chain joins TRBV30 to TRBJ2-5, with 8 nucleotides matching TRBD2. After removal of 2 bases from V and 4 bases from J, the junction contained 6 bases not matched to a gene. CDR1 and CDR2 (germline): GTSNPN, SVGIG (reference sequence). The CDR3 extends over 14 amino acids. In DNA form, the CDR3 reads TGTGCCTGGAGTCATCCGGGAGGGGCAGAGACCCAGTACTTC. Translating gives CAWSHPGGAETQYF.

This chain connects TRBV6-5 to TRBJ2-7, with 11 bases aligning to TRBD1. This CDR3 spans 14 amino acids. Germline-derived CDR1 and CDR2 are MNHEY and SVGAGI. The junction had 3 bases not matched to a gene; V was cut back by 6 bases and J by 2 bases. CDR3 residues: CASRRGQGAYEQYF. The CDR3 nucleotides read TGTGCCAGCAGACGGGGACAGGGGGCCTACGAGCAGTACTTC.

The count of this clone is one. The rearrangement joins TRBV4-3 to TRBJ2-7; TRBD1 might be the D (5 bases). CDR1 is LGHNA, CDR2 YSLEER, per germline. Trimming shortened V by 1 base and J by 5 bases, and 15 bases separated the two germline ends. CDR3 length: 15 residues. CDR3 coding DNA: TGCGCCAGCAGCCAAGTGCCAGGGTATTTGGACGAGCAGTACTTC. Translating gives CASSQVPGYLDEQYF.

The V call is TRBV18, the J call TRBJ2-2; 9 positions match TRBD1. Trimming at V came to 6 bases and at J to 1 base, leaving 6 bases not matched to a gene. From germline, CDR1 is KGHSH and CDR2 LQKENI. This CDR3 contains 16 residues. The CDR3 DNA reads TGTGCCAGCTCTCGGGGGACAGGGAAGAACACCGGGGAGCTGTTTTTT. Protein: CASSRGTGKNTGELFF.

The DNA for the CDR3 is TGTGCCAGCAGTCGGTACAGGGCACGCGAGCAGTACTTC. This encodes CASSRYRAREQYF. The chain links TRBV6-5 to TRBJ2-7; TRBD1 might be the D (6 bases). Germline values: CDR1 MNHEY, CDR2 SVGAGI. The V and J ends lost 5 bases and 6 bases respectively, with 14 bases between them. The CDR3 is made up of 13 amino acids.

The rearrangement joins TRBV28 to TRBJ1-1; 7 bases map to TRBD1. The V gene end was trimmed by 6 bases and the J gene end by 0 bases; junction bases not matched to a gene: 4. The CDR3 runs to 14 residues. Looked up from germline, CDR1 is MDHEN and CDR2 is SYDVKM. The CDR3 region is CASRPTGLNTEAFF. In nucleotides, the CDR3 is TGTGCCAGCAGGCCGACAGGGTTGAACACTGAAGCTTTCTTT.

The chain combines TRBV2 with TRBJ1-2; 7 bases fit TRBD1. J gave up 5 bases and V 7 bases, and 13 bases lay outside the gene matches. The CDR3 has 15 amino acids. Germline CDR1 and CDR2: SNHLY and FYNNEI. CDR3 amino acids: CASKRGQEIPYGYTF. CDR3 nucleotide sequence: TGTGCCAGCAAGAGAGGACAGGAGATACCGTATGGCTACACCTTC.

The rearrangement joins TRBV7-3 to TRBJ1-2; 11 bases are shared with TRBD1. Germline assignment: CDR1 SGHTA and CDR2 FQGTGA. The CDR3 spans 17 residues. Trimming cost V 0 bases and J 4 bases; bases outside gene matches: 7. The CDR3 DNA reads as TGTGCCAGCAGCTTAACCCCGGACAGGGGGCGCGTCTATGGCTACACCTTC. It encodes CASSLTPDRGRVYGYTF. Complete variable domain (other parts from reference TRBV7-3 and TRBJ1-2): GAGVSQTPSNKVTEKGKYVELRCDPISGHTALYWYRQSLGQGPEFLIYFQGTGAADDSGLPNDRFFAVRPEGSVSTLKIQRTERGDSAVYLCASSLTPDRGRVYGYTFGSGTRLTVV.

V gene TRBV19 combines with J gene TRBJ1-5; D gene unclear. The CDR3 sequence is 15 residues long. The ends were cut back, 9 bases at V and 2 bases at J, with 17 bases in the middle. The V gene's germline CDR1 is LNHDA and CDR2 SQIVND (reference sequence). The CDR3 nucleotides read TGTGCCAGCGTGGGGAGTTCCTGGGGCAATCAGCCCCAGCATTTT. Its translation: CASVGSSWGNQPQHF.

The rearrangement uses TRBV5-5 and TRBJ2-5, with unresolved D. The J call may be incorrect, as the DNA end agrees better with TRBJ2-7. The CDR3 covers 13 residues. Germline loops: CDR1 SGHKS, CDR2 YYEKEE (reference sequence). CDR3 sequence: CASSFNVEFEQYF. The CDR3 coding sequence is TGTGCCAGCAGCTTTAATGTCGAATTCGAGCAGTACTTC.

This rearrangement joins TRBV7-3 to TRBJ2-1; TRBD2 aligns across 11 bases. CDR3 length: 16 residues. Germline loops: CDR1 SGHTA, CDR2 FQGTGA. Trimming removed 5 bases from V and 4 bases from J; junction bases left unmatched: 7. CDR3 bases: TGTGCCAGCAGCCCCTTAGCGGGGGGGCCTTACAATGAGCAGTTCTTC. Protein product: CASSPLAGGPYNEQFF.

The chain is built from TRBV9 and TRBJ2-2; D gene unclear. The CDR3 is made up of 11 amino acids. Germline V gene sequence: CDR1 SGDLS, CDR2 YYNGEE. Deletions cut 2 bases from V and 8 bases from J, with 4 bases between. The CDR3 sequence: CASSVRGELFF. Written as DNA, the CDR3 is TGTGCCAGCAGCGTCCGGGGGGAGCTGTTTTTT.

The genes are TRBV18 and TRBJ1-4, with D unresolved. The CDR3 covers 16 residues. CDR1 is KGHSH, CDR2 LQKENI, per germline. V lost 0 bases and J 4 bases, leaving 12 bases between the germline ends. CDR3 residues: CASSPPGRRLNEKLFF. CDR3 coding DNA: TGTGCCAGCTCACCACCCGGCAGGAGGCTTAATGAAAAACTGTTTTTT.

J is TRBJ2-7 and V is TRBV25-1; weak D call: TRBD1 (6 bases). This CDR3 has 14 residues. CDR1 is MGHDK and CDR2 is SYGVNS in the germline V gene. The V end lost 0 bases, the J end lost 2 bases, and 8 bases lay between the germline ends. The CDR3 here is CASSEYNRAYEQYF. The CDR3 DNA sequence: TGTGCCAGCAGTGAATATAACAGGGCCTACGAGCAGTACTTC.

In its sample, this clone was seen once. The chain recombines TRBV5-8 with TRBJ1-1; the D is unclear. The V end lost 2 bases, the J end lost 3 bases, and 11 bases lay between the germline ends. This CDR3 contains 14 residues. CDR1 and CDR2 (germline): SGHTS, YDEGEE. The CDR3 sequence is CASSLGVRYTEAFF. The CDR3 coding sequence is TGTGCCAGCAGCTTAGGAGTGCGGTACACTGAAGCTTTCTTT.

The chain has TRBV19 and TRBJ2-7, with D perhaps TRBD2 (7 bases). CDR3 length: 14 amino acids. Trimming took off 11 bases at V and 0 bases at J, with 17 bases between the two ends. Germline V CDR1 and CDR2: LNHDA, SQIVND (reference sequence). The CDR3 here is CARPPGGYSYEQYF. The DNA of the CDR3 is TGTGCCCGCCCGCCGGGGGGCTACTCCTACGAGCAGTACTTC. Drawing the rest from reference TRBV19 and TRBJ2-7, the complete variable domain is DGGITQSPKYLFRKEGQNVTLSCEQNLNHDAMYWYRQDPGQGLRLIYYSQIVNDFQKGDIAEGYSVSREKKESFPLTVTSAQKNPTAFYLCARPPGGYSYEQYFGPGTRLTVT.

This chain joins TRBV27 and TRBJ2-5; weak D call: TRBD1 (6 bases). Trimming took off 8 bases at V and 3 bases at J, with 19 bases between the two ends. The CDR3 is 15 amino acids. Per germline, CDR1 MNHEY and CDR2 SMNVEV (reference sequence). CDR3: CASLPVQGTKETQYF. The CDR3 DNA is TGTGCCAGCCTCCCCGTACAGGGTACCAAAGAGACCCAGTACTTC.

The V gene is TRBV5-1, the J gene TRBJ2-5, with 8 bases that match TRBD2. The germline gives CDR1 SGHRS, CDR2 YFSETQ. The V segment lost 4 bases and the J segment 2 bases; nucleotides outside the gene matches: 7. The CDR3 is 15 amino acids. Here the CDR3 DNA reads TGCGCCAGCAGCCCTCTAGCGGGTTCTCAAGAGACCCAGTACTTC. This sequence encodes CASSPLAGSQETQYF.

V and J are TRBV19 and TRBJ1-1; 10 bases align to TRBD1. V lost 4 bases and J lost 6; bases outside the gene matches: 5. The CDR3 is 14 amino acids. From germline, CDR1 is LNHDA and CDR2 SQIVND (reference sequence). DNA for the CDR3: TGTGCCAGTAGTAGGCCGGGACAGGGGTCTGAAGCTTTCTTT. This gives the protein CASSRPGQGSEAFF.